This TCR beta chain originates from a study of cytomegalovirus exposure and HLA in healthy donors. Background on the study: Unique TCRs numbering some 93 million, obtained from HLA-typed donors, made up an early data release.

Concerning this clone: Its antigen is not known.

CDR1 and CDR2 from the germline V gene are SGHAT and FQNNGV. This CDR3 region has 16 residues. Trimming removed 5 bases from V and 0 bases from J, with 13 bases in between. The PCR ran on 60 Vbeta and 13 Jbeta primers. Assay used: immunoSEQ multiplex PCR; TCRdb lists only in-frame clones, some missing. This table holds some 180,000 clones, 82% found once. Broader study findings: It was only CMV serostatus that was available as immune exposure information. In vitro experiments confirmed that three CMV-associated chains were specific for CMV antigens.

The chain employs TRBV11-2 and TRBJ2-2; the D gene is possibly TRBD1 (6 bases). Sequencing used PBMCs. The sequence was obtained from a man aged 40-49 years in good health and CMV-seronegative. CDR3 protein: CASSPTTGTNTGELFF. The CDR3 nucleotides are TGTGCCAGCAGCCCTACGACAGGAACGAACACCGGGGAGCTGTTTTTT.